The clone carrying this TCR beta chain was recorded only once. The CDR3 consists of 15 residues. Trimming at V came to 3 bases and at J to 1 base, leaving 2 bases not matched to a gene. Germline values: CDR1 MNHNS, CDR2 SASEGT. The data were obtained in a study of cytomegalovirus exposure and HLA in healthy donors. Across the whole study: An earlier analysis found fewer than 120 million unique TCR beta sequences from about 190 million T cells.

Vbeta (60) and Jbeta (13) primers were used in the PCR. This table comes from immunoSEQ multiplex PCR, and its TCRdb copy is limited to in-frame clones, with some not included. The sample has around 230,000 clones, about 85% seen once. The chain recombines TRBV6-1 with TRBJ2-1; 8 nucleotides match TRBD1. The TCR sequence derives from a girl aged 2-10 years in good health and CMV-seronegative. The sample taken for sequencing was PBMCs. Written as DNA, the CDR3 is TGTGCCAGCAGTGAGAACAGGGGGTCCTACAATGAGCAGTTCTTC. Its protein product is CASSENRGSYNEQFF.